This T cell receptor beta chain comes out of a study of early T cells in non-severe SARS-CoV-2 infection. General study results and limits: There was a bias toward anti-spike CD8 responses in VDJdb matching, which missed private and CD4 specificities.

TCRdb analysed the 5' RACE reads with MiXCR anew, one entry per CDR3 protein. The sample lists 25,000 to 35,000 distinct CDR3 sequences, approximately 5.2% occurring once. This clonotype was seen a few times. What it binds is unknown. This CDR3 spans 16 amino acids. V shed 5 bases and J 8 bases; nucleotides not matched to a gene: 11. The V gene's germline CDR1 is SGHNT and CDR2 YENEEA. The chain combines TRBV11-3 with TRBJ2-1; the match to TRBD2 covers 11 bases. The sequenced sample was whole blood. This TCR was sampled from an adult who was a healthcare worker with PCR-confirmed SARS-CoV-2 infection or an uninfected control (not recorded which). This CDR3 is CASSRLSGRANDEQFF. In DNA form, the CDR3 reads TGTGCCAGCAGCCGCCTTAGCGGGAGGGCCAACGATGAGCAGTTCTTC.